This T cell receptor (beta chain) emerged from a study of T cells in Graves' hyperthyroidism and ophthalmopathy. Whole-study findings and limits: Most clonotypes that expanded in the thyroid above 0.001 also showed up in blood. Ophthalmopathy could be told apart from stable hyperthyroidism with a 13 V-J model.

Of note for this clonotype: Its target is not known.

The V end lost 2 bases, the J end lost 7 bases, and 12 bases lay between the germline ends. Germline CDR1 is SGHTA and CDR2 is FQGNSA. The CDR3 is 14 residues long. TCR beta CDR3 regions were amplified from RNA transcripts. With the HTBI primer set, the TCR CDR3 went through a first round of RT-PCR. TCRdb used MiXCR to reprocess the multiplex PCR reads, holding one entry per CDR3 protein. The table shows 300,000 to 500,000 distinct CDR3 sequences, with under 15% occurring only once. Hyperthyroidism in the patients, aged 18 to 65, was newly diagnosed and under 2 months in duration. Clinical symptoms, serum thyroxine and TRAb, thyroid ultrasound and orbital computed tomography were used for the diagnoses.

Sequencing input: blood. This TCR derives from a woman in her 30s with Graves' hyperthyroidism. The rearrangement joins TRBV7-2 to TRBJ1-5, with D unclear. DNA of the CDR3: TGTGCCAGCAGCTTAATCGGAGCTGACCAGCCCCAGCATTTT. Its protein is CASSLIGADQPQHF.